This TCR beta chain was recovered during a study of T-cell memory formation after mild COVID-19. V was trimmed by 5 bases and J by 4 bases, leaving 18 bases between them. This CDR3 has 15 residues. Germline V gene sequence: CDR1 SGHTA, CDR2 FQGTGA. Researchers used 5'RACE with constant-segment primers to make TCR alpha and TCR beta cDNA libraries that carry sample barcodes and UMIs. TCRdb called the 5' RACE reads again in MiXCR, with one record for every CDR3 protein. The data show roughly 580,000 distinct CDR3 sequences, roughly 18% seen once. The sample was PBMCs or a T cell subset sorted from them (not recorded which). The chain carries TRBV7-3 and TRBJ2-7; D gene ambiguous. This TCR derives from an adult woman who had mild COVID-19 (a few samples of this study predate the infection). Cell type and time point are not known. The CDR3: CASSPRAVPLYEQYF. CDR3 bases: TGTGCCAGCAGCCCTAGGGCGGTGCCGCTTTACGAGCAGTACTTC.